Listed below are T cell receptor beta chains from one sample, sequenced in a study of control samples from healthy donors and cancer patients. Data came from immunoSEQ multiplex PCR; TCRdb stores just in-frame clones and leaves some out. The sample carries 65,000 to 95,000 clones, about nine tenths recorded once. The sample comprised blood. The receptors originated from a man aged 50-60 years in good health. Each CDR3 is given with its conserved first and last residue.

V gene: TRBV18
CDR3 protein: CASSPGTGSRQPQHF

V gene: TRBV11-2
CDR3 protein: CASSFPGPGTTEAFF

V gene: TRBV3-1/TRBV3-2
CDR3 protein: CASSSGASVPHEQFF

V gene: TRBV27
CDR3 protein: CASSLSQGRPRAGELFF

V gene: TRBV5-4
CDR3 protein: CASGGAANTGELFF

V gene: TRBV4-1
CDR3 protein: CASSQVGGDTQYF

V gene: TRBV27
CDR3 protein: CASSVKARGLGYTF

V gene: TRBV5-4
CDR3 protein: CASSTGTSSANEQFF

V gene: TRBV13
CDR3 protein: CASSLGLGETSGDFSSTDTQYF

V gene: TRBV27
CDR3 protein: CAVQGGTEAFF

V gene: TRBV4-3
CDR3 protein: CASSQNWQLAGAYNEQFF

V gene: TRBV6-5
CDR3 protein: CASSYSWGYEQYF

V gene: TRBV29-1
CDR3 protein: CSVATRNEQFF

V gene: TRBV4-2
CDR3 protein: CASSLLAGGTTGELFF

V gene: TRBV4-3
CDR3 protein: CASSLGQSNSPLHF

V gene: TRBV5-1
CDR3 protein: CASRMPGTGVNEQYF

V gene: TRBV7-9
CDR3 protein: CASSYTGLGVTGELFF

V gene: TRBV18
CDR3 protein: CASSLVLGPSTDTQYF

V gene: TRBV11-2
CDR3 protein: CASSLVGGPPPDTQYF

V gene: TRBV7-8
CDR3 protein: CASSRTLQGATEAFF

V gene: TRBV20-1
CDR3 protein: CSASKTSTDTQYF

V gene: TRBV7-9
CDR3 protein: CASSAGQVGSPLHF

V gene: TRBV5-1
CDR3 protein: CASSLAGGGNTEAFF

V gene: TRBV4-1
CDR3 protein: CASSDDRGPYEQYF

V gene: TRBV5-1
CDR3 protein: CASSLTGVGTEAFF

V gene: TRBV7-9
CDR3 protein: CASKRSDRSGEAFF

V gene: TRBV7-9
CDR3 protein: CASSQKGQNTEAFF

V gene: TRBV7-6
CDR3 protein: CASSLPAPGYTF

V gene: TRBV4-2
CDR3 protein: CASSQGTGQVVDEKLFF

V gene: TRBV10-3
CDR3 protein: CAISETSGGRFSYEQYF

V gene: TRBV20-1
CDR3 protein: CSASSGAPGANVLTF

V gene: TRBV7-6
CDR3 protein: CASSLGLGGQETQYF

V gene: TRBV29-1
CDR3 protein: CSVVGGPTGELFF

V gene: TRBV18
CDR3 protein: CASSPPQRGVTDTQYF

V gene: TRBV12-3/TRBV12-4
CDR3 protein: CASSIGQGYGYTF

V gene: TRBV5-5
CDR3 protein: CASSLWAGGTTNEKLFF

V gene: TRBV6-5
CDR3 protein: CASSYASSSYEQYF

V gene: TRBV29-1
CDR3 protein: CSVVGARWLTNNAETQYF

V gene: TRBV12-5
CDR3 protein: CASGLVRGGNTGELFF

V gene: TRBV9
CDR3 protein: CASSVGENTEAFF

V gene: TRBV19
CDR3 protein: CASNERTGDTIYF

V gene: TRBV7-2
CDR3 protein: CASSVDRAGNTQYF

V gene: TRBV27
CDR3 protein: CASSASRGETYNEQFF

V gene: TRBV4-3
CDR3 protein: CASSQDRDYEQYF

V gene: TRBV11-3
CDR3 protein: CASSPGPTYNEQFF

V gene: TRBV7-9
CDR3 protein: CASSLNQAADTQYF

V gene: TRBV4-1
CDR3 protein: CASSPIYQETQYF

V gene: TRBV7-3
CDR3 protein: CASSLKPSGGSNTGELFF

V gene: TRBV5-5
CDR3 protein: CASSLSGTQTINEKLFF

V gene: TRBV11-3
CDR3 protein: CASSTGTGNTGELFF

V gene: TRBV7-9
CDR3 protein: CASTLGGQGGEQYF

V gene: TRBV19
CDR3 protein: CASSTFFSDTSLGYSPLHF

V gene: TRBV7-2
CDR3 protein: CASSLGGSDNSPLHF

V gene: TRBV4-2
CDR3 protein: CASSQDLGLAGALSYEQYF

V gene: TRBV27
CDR3 protein: CASRLGSYTNEKLFF

V gene: TRBV3-1/TRBV3-2
CDR3 protein: CASSQYGYEQYF

V gene: TRBV19
CDR3 protein: CASSDTSNQPQHF